The 16 T cell receptor beta chains below were found in one sample sequenced in a study of chemoradiotherapy in HPV16-positive cancers (dated by TCRdb to 2021 to 2024). Libraries were built with the immunoSEQ multiplex PCR assay. In TCRdb, the immuneACCESS table is reduced to in-frame sequences with V and J assigned. These tables do not hold every clone; where another copy was compared, an unresolved V gene accounts for under half, and the others remain unexplained. The sample contains some 9,600 clones, 60% to 75% of them found a single time. The ten biggest clones cover 13% to 15% of the sample. This specimen was taken from a patient who underwent chemoradiotherapy. These TCRs come from a human donor with HPV-associated anogenital cancer.

The CDR3 nucleotides read TGTGCCAGCAGCGCTTTCAGCACAGATACGCAGTATTTT. As protein: CASSAFSTDTQYF. This chain joins TRBV6-1 and TRBJ2-3, with D uncertain. Between the trimmed V and J ends, which lost 6 bases and 0 bases, there was a span of 7 bases. Germline CDR1 and CDR2: MNHNS and SASEGT. This CDR3 region has 13 residues.

The genes are TRBV19 and TRBJ1-1, with 7 bases that match TRBD1. The V and J ends lost 7 bases and 6 bases, in that order; junction bases with no gene match: 11. Germline CDR1 is LNHDA and CDR2 is SQIVND (reference sequence). The CDR3 length is 14 residues. The CDR3 coding sequence is TGTGCCAGTATAGATTCTGACAGGGCGGCTGAAGCTTTCTTT. The encoded protein is CASIDSDRAAEAFF. The variable domain in full, with the rest retrieved from reference TRBV19 and TRBJ1-1, is DGGITQSPKYLFRKEGQNVTLSCEQNLNHDAMYWYRQDPGQGLRLIYYSQIVNDFQKGDIAEGYSVSREKKESFPLTVTSAQKNPTAFYLCASIDSDRAAEAFFGQGTRLTVV.

V and J are TRBV7-9 and TRBJ2-1; maybe TRBD1 (5 bases). The CDR3 sequence is 13 residues long. V was clipped by 1 base and J by 9 bases, with 10 bases between them. Germline V gene lookup returns CDR1 SEHNR and CDR2 FQNEAQ (reference sequence). CDR3 residues: CASSLGARGEQFF. The CDR3, as DNA: TGTGCCAGCAGCTTAGGGGCAAGGGGTGAGCAGTTCTTC.

Only one count was recorded for this clone. The CDR3: CSVAEGGYTF. CDR3 bases: TGCAGCGTTGCTGAGGGTGGCTACACCTTC. This chain joins TRBV29-1 and TRBJ1-2; unclear D gene. From germline, CDR1 is SQVTM and CDR2 ANQGSEA. V was trimmed by 4 bases and J by 7 bases, leaving 7 bases between them. The CDR3 has 10 amino acids.

In its sample, this clone was seen a few times. The gene calls are TRBV19 and TRBJ2-1; TRBD2 agrees at 8 bases. Trimming cost V 2 bases and J 0 bases; bases outside gene matches: 3. This CDR3 has 16 amino acids. The germline V gene has CDR1 LNHDA and CDR2 SQIVND (reference sequence). In DNA, the CDR3 is TGTGCCAGTAGTATAAGCGGGGGAGTCTCCTACAATGAGCAGTTCTTC. It codes for CASSISGGVSYNEQFF.

This rearrangement joins TRBV27 to TRBJ1-1; D call uncertain. The V gene lost 3 bases and the J gene lost 1 base, with 6 bases spanning the gap. The V gene's germline CDR1 is MNHEY and CDR2 SMNVEV (reference sequence). The CDR3 has 13 amino acids. CDR3 sequence (DNA): TGTGCCAGCAGTTTTGCGGGGAACACTGAAGCTTTCTTT. It yields the protein CASSFAGNTEAFF.

This chain uses TRBV6-6 with TRBJ1-6; 8 bases fit TRBD1. Germline trimming cut 7 bases from V and 5 bases from J; bases unmatched to any gene: 10. Germline CDR1 and CDR2: MNHNY and SVGAGI (reference sequence). The CDR3 length is 16 residues. In DNA, the CDR3 is TGTGCCAGCACCACGGACAGGGCGAGAGATAATTCACCCCTCCACTTT. It codes for CASTTDRARDNSPLHF.

The J gene is TRBJ1-2, the V gene TRBV9; 9 bases map to TRBD1. CDR3 length: 13 residues. J was trimmed by 13 bases and V by 4 bases; bases with no gene match: 11. The germline CDR1 and CDR2 sequences are SGDLS and YYNGEE. This CDR3 is CASSLWGQGLITF. In DNA form, the CDR3 reads TGTGCCAGCAGCCTGTGGGGACAGGGCTTAATCACCTTC.

The genes are TRBV5-1 and TRBJ2-5; no reliable D call. The V gene lost 5 bases and the J gene lost 5 bases, with 19 bases spanning the gap. The CDR3 contains 15 residues. Germline CDR1 reads SGHRS; CDR2 reads YFSETQ. The CDR3 spells CASSQDGAWIETQYF. The CDR3 bases are TGCGCCAGCAGTCAGGACGGTGCTTGGATTGAGACCCAGTACTTC.

This chain connects TRBV2 to TRBJ1-3; D not resolved. Between the trimmed V and J ends, which lost 8 bases and 3 bases, there was a span of 11 bases. Per germline, CDR1 SNHLY and CDR2 FYNNEI. The CDR3 is made up of 13 amino acids. The CDR3 protein is CASQNDIGNTIYF. The CDR3 DNA reads TGTGCCAGCCAAAACGACATTGGAAACACCATATATTTT.

The chain joins TRBV18 to TRBJ2-2; tentatively, D is TRBD1 or TRBD2 (6 bases each). This CDR3 spans 16 amino acids. Between the trimmed V and J ends, which lost 3 bases and 3 bases, there was a span of 14 bases. Germline assignment: CDR1 KGHSH and CDR2 LQKENI. The CDR3 DNA reads TGTGCCAGCTCACCCCCGGGGGCGCAGGACACCGGGGAGCTGTTTTTT. Protein: CASSPPGAQDTGELFF.

The chain has TRBV5-5 and TRBJ2-7; D possibly corresponds to TRBD1 (5 bases). The CDR3 is 15 amino acids. With 3 bases removed from V and 0 bases from J, the gap between germline ends came to 13 bases. The germline CDR1 and CDR2 sequences are SGHKS and YYEKEE (reference sequence). CDR3 region: CASSYSGLRSYEQYF. CDR3 nucleotide sequence: TGTGCCAGCAGCTACTCAGGGTTGCGCTCCTACGAGCAGTACTTC.

The chain employs TRBV4-1 and TRBJ2-6, with 7 nucleotides matching TRBD1. The germline CDR1 and CDR2 sequences are MGHRA and YSYEKL. CDR3 size: 19 residues. With 1 base clipped from V and 0 bases from J, the junction kept 9 bases outside the gene matches. In DNA form, the CDR3 reads TGCGCCAGCAGCCAAGGTTTGGGCAGGGGGAGCTCTGGGGCCAACGTCCTGACTTTC. Its translation is CASSQGLGRGSSGANVLTF.

V usage is TRBV19 and J usage is TRBJ2-7; maybe TRBD2 (5 bases). Trimming cost V 3 bases and J 2 bases, with 17 bases left between them. Per germline, CDR1 LNHDA and CDR2 SQIVND (reference sequence). The CDR3 totals 16 residues. The CDR3 DNA is TGTGCCAGTAGTATTAAGCGGACCGGCGACCCCTACGAGCAGTACTTC. Its protein product is CASSIKRTGDPYEQYF. Full variable domain (missing parts from reference TRBV19 and TRBJ2-7): DGGITQSPKYLFRKEGQNVTLSCEQNLNHDAMYWYRQDPGQGLRLIYYSQIVNDFQKGDIAEGYSVSREKKESFPLTVTSAQKNPTAFYLCASSIKRTGDPYEQYFGPGTRLTVT.

This clone was detected only a few times. CDR3 coding DNA: TGTGCCAGCAGTCCCGACTCGGGCCCCACTGAAGCTTTCTTT. Translating gives CASSPDSGPTEAFF. The gene calls are TRBV27 and TRBJ1-1; D not certain. V was shortened by 5 bases and J by 4 bases, with 14 bases between the two germline ends. CDR3 size: 14 residues. Per germline, CDR1 MNHEY and CDR2 SMNVEV (reference sequence).

The chain couples TRBV14 to TRBJ2-4; D is unclear. Trimming took 0 bases from V and 7 from J, leaving 10 bases between them. Per the germline V gene, CDR1 is SGHDN and CDR2 is FVKESK. This CDR3 spans 14 amino acids. The CDR3 DNA is TGTGCCAGCAGCCAAGAACCCACGTTGAACATTCAGTACTTC. Its protein is CASSQEPTLNIQYF.